Presented here are 2 T cell receptor beta chains from one specimen sequenced in a study of beta chain features in type 1 diabetes (dated by TCRdb to 2016 to 2019). Study-wide conclusions, independent of this receptor: Type 1 diabetes patients showed a moderate but significant shortening of TCRB CDR3 length in all four CD4+ subsets.

Library method: the immunoSEQ multiplex PCR assay. The entire isolated RNA was reverse transcribed using the High Capacity cDNA Reverse Transcription Kit, and thus expressed TCRB transcripts were sequenced. The immuneACCESS repertoire file appears here via TCRdb, limited to in-frame rearrangements. These files lack a portion of the clones; in checked studies, under half of the deficit traces to unresolved V genes, and the cause of the others is not known. The sample includes under 250,000 clones, with approximately 14% observed a single time. The ten top clones hold roughly 0.02% of the sample. These TCRs' antigens remain unknown. Sequencing used naive CD4+ T cells from blood. This specimen's cell subset or site label, interpreted: true naive CD4+ T cells. The receptors derive from a young man with type 1 diabetes.

There are a few counts of this clone. V gene TRBV7-2 combines with J gene TRBJ2-1; TRBD2 aligns across 9 bases. The CDR3 is 16 amino acids. Per the germline V gene, CDR1 is SGHTA and CDR2 is FQGNSA. The V and J ends lost 5 bases and 6 bases, in that order; junction bases with no gene match: 11. The CDR3 sequence is CASSTRVPSGVNEQFF. CDR3 in DNA: TGTGCCAGCAGCACTAGAGTGCCTAGCGGGGTCAATGAGCAGTTCTTC. Filled out from reference TRBV7-2 and TRBJ2-1, the complete variable domain reads GAGVSQSPSNKVTEKGKDVELRCDPISGHTALYWYRQSLGQGLEFLIYFQGNSAPDKSGLPSDRFSAERTGGSVSTLTIQRTQQEDSAVYLCASSTRVPSGVNEQFFGPGTRLTVL.

This clone has a handful of counts. This chain links TRBV28 with TRBJ1-1; D might be TRBD1 (5 bases). This CDR3 is 11 amino acids long. Trimming stripped 8 bases from V and 5 bases from J, with 9 bases between. Germline CDR1 is MDHEN and CDR2 is SYDVKM. Here the CDR3 DNA reads TGTGCCAGCCCTCGGGGGACTGAAGCTTTCTTT. Amino acid sequence: CASPRGTEAFF.